This T cell receptor (beta chain) was recovered during a study of blood T cell repertoires in COVID-19 (dated by TCRdb to about 2020). Looking at the study overall: Samples from collaborators originated in the United States, Italy and Spain and spanned both the acute and convalescent phases of COVID-19. The prospective study material was composed of cDNA or gDNA derived from T cells, B-cell-depleted T cells, or PBMCs. Deeply sampled blood TCRbeta repertoires from subjects exposed to, actively infected with, or recovered from COVID-19 were included in the dataset. The repertoires were made available in a free public database intended to serve as a resource for research on the immune response to SARS-CoV-2. Samples came from the ongoing ImmuneRACE study (first 160 participants) plus 1,254 subjects from 6 global collaborators. A de-identified subject ID, COVID-19 status, age in years and sex were almost always included in the sample metadata. Where available, HLA class I and class II types were obtained from metadata supplied by the sample provider rather than from assay-based typing.

Overall study outcomes, separate from this receptor: How much clinical and demographic metadata was included differed by source and by participant, and the metadata was provided uncurated.

TCRbeta CDR3 regions were amplified from genomic DNA using the immunoSEQ Assay, a bias-controlled multiplex PCR. In the source study's methods: Nucleated cell counts per sample were estimated from amplification of reference gene primers within the assay. To quantify the absolute abundance of each unique TCRbeta CDR3 rearrangement, sequence reads were collapsed and filtered. For each sample, productive Simpson clonality was calculated as the square root of Simpson's diversity index across productive rearrangements. Drawn from immuneACCESS, this table holds only the in-frame rearrangements with V and J called that TCRdb kept. Clones are partly lost; checked studies trace under half to an unresolved V gene and leave the rest unexplained. V, J and clone size derive from that table, while D and trimming were established from the DNA sequence. The sample table shows 50,000 to 75,000 clones, and roughly 87% are seen once. The ten largest clones add up to 5.1% of the sample.

Worth noting for this clone: This clone's antigen is unknown. No base quality information exists; no much larger clone differs at one position.

The collaborating institutions used their own protocols to collect whole blood in K2EDTA tubes. For TCRbeta analysis, collaborators shipped samples in one of three forms: frozen whole blood, isolated PBMCs, or DNA extracted from either of those sample types. V loses 0 bases, J loses 0 bases, and the germline ends lie 10 bases apart. The CDR3 goes from the cysteine to the phenylalanine over 16 residues. CDR3 DNA is the only sequence kept; it has 48 bases, read in frame from the first base. The germline V gene yields SGHTS for CDR1 and YDEGEE for CDR2. This TCR came from a man older than 75 in a cohort sampled during active COVID-19. Sequencing was carried out using peripheral blood. The sequence is built from TRBV5-8 and TRBJ1-3, with a weak D call of TRBD1 (5 bases match). For the CDR3, the sequence is CASSLVTGVSGNTIYF. The DNA sequence reads TGTGCCAGCAGCTTGGTTACGGGGGTCTCTGGAAACACCATATATTTT.